This is a list of T cell receptor beta chains from one sample in a study of OX40 agonist ivuxolimab in advanced cancers. Produced via immunoSEQ multiplex PCR; TCRdb's table is partial and in-frame only. The data hold tens of thousands of clones, with 70% to 90% observed a single time. The material was CD4+ or CD8+ T cells sorted from blood, obtained in a trial of the OX40 agonist ivuxolimab. The source is an adult with an advanced solid tumor such as melanoma, head and neck, liver or kidney cancer. CDR3s include the opening cysteine and the closing phenylalanine or tryptophan. The order of the fields is V gene, clone size, J gene, CDR3 protein. Where a row states a size, it is once, few, many or the class of an expanded clone; other rows omit it.

V gene: TRBV18; clone size: NA; J gene: TRBJ2-3; CDR3 protein: CASSPRRTDTQYF
V gene: TRBV6-1; clone size: NA; J gene: TRBJ1-1; CDR3 protein: CASSRGEGYTEAFF
V gene: TRBV5-1; clone size: NA; J gene: TRBJ2-7; CDR3 protein: CASSVDRVTHEQYF
V gene: TRBV2; clone size: NA; J gene: TRBJ2-1; CDR3 protein: CASSEQGGSYNEQFF
V gene: TRBV19; clone size: NA; J gene: TRBJ2-6; CDR3 protein: CATGAGARTGANVLTF
V gene: TRBV7-3; clone size: NA; J gene: TRBJ2-7; CDR3 protein: CASSQTSGVYEQYF
V gene: TRBV27; clone size: NA; J gene: TRBJ1-5; CDR3 protein: CASSSRQASNQPQHF
V gene: TRBV5-4; clone size: NA; J gene: TRBJ1-1; CDR3 protein: CASSSRSRVTAEAFF
V gene: TRBV7-2; clone size: once; J gene: TRBJ2-7; CDR3 protein: CASSFLTGSGSGEQYF
V gene: TRBV19; clone size: NA; J gene: NA; CDR3 protein: CASSKAPGQGSYEQYF
V gene: TRBV28; clone size: few; J gene: TRBJ1-5; CDR3 protein: CASSLTGGRQPQHF
V gene: TRBV9; clone size: few; J gene: TRBJ2-7; CDR3 protein: CASSEYGQSDEQYF
V gene: TRBV28; clone size: NA; J gene: TRBJ2-1; CDR3 protein: CASSSPTGSYNEQFF
V gene: TRBV29-1; clone size: many; J gene: TRBJ2-7; CDR3 protein: CSVATGPYEQYF
V gene: TRBV28; clone size: NA; J gene: TRBJ1-1; CDR3 protein: CASTLPGRGTEAFF
V gene: TRBV5-1; clone size: NA; J gene: TRBJ2-7; CDR3 protein: CASSLEGASSYEQYF
V gene: TRBV7-8; clone size: few; J gene: TRBJ2-1; CDR3 protein: CASSLERAGEQFF
V gene: TRBV7-9; clone size: NA; J gene: TRBJ1-3; CDR3 protein: CASSLDPGSSGNTIYF
V gene: TRBV7-2; clone size: NA; J gene: TRBJ1-2; CDR3 protein: CASSFRDRPIYGYTF
V gene: TRBV7-9; clone size: once; J gene: TRBJ2-1; CDR3 protein: CASSLDRGIVNEQFF
V gene: TRBV5-4; clone size: NA; J gene: TRBJ2-1; CDR3 protein: CASSSGGAGGTYNEQFF
V gene: TRBV7-8; clone size: once; J gene: TRBJ2-5; CDR3 protein: CASSLTGIGKETQYF
V gene: TRBV18; clone size: once; J gene: TRBJ2-6; CDR3 protein: CASSRFSDRGPGANVLTF
V gene: TRBV6-5; clone size: few; J gene: TRBJ1-2; CDR3 protein: CASNHDSYGYTF
V gene: TRBV7-9; clone size: NA; J gene: TRBJ2-3; CDR3 protein: CASSPSHSTDTQYF
V gene: TRBV18; clone size: NA; J gene: TRBJ2-3; CDR3 protein: CASSSSSGGTDTQYF
V gene: TRBV18; clone size: NA; J gene: TRBJ2-5; CDR3 protein: CASSPGTGVETQYF
V gene: TRBV19; clone size: NA; J gene: TRBJ1-1; CDR3 protein: CASSIQGHTEAFF
V gene: TRBV6-5; clone size: NA; J gene: TRBJ2-7; CDR3 protein: CASSYSKDIVYEQYF
V gene: TRBV29-1; clone size: NA; J gene: TRBJ2-1; CDR3 protein: CSAHLATSLHNEQFF
V gene: TRBV5-1; clone size: NA; J gene: TRBJ1-4; CDR3 protein: CASSARVSTNEKLFF
V gene: TRBV10-3; clone size: NA; J gene: TRBJ1-3; CDR3 protein: CAIKAGSSGNTIYF
V gene: TRBV28; clone size: NA; J gene: TRBJ1-6; CDR3 protein: CASSLARADLVSPLHF